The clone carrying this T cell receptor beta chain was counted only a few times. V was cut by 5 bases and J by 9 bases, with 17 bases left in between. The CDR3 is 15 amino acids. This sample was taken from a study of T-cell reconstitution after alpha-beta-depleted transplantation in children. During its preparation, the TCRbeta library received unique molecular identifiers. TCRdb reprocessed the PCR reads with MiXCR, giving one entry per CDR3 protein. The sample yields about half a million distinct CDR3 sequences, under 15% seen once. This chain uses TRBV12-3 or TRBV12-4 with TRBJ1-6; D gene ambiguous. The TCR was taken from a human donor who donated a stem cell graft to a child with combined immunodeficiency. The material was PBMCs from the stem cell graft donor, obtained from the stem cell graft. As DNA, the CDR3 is TGTGCCAGCAGTGCAGGCTTGCCCTTTGGTTCACCCCTCCACTTT. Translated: CASSAGLPFGSPLHF.